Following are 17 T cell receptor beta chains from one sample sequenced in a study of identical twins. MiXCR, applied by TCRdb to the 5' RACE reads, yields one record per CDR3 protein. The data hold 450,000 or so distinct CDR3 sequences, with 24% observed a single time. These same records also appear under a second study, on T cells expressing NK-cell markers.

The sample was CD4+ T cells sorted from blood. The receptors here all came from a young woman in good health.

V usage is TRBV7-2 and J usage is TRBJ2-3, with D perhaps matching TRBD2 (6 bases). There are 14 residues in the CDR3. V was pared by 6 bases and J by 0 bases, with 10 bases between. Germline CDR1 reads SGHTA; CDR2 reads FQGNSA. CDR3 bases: TGTGCCAGCAGAGCGGGCCTTAGCACAGATACGCAGTATTTT. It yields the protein CASRAGLSTDTQYF.

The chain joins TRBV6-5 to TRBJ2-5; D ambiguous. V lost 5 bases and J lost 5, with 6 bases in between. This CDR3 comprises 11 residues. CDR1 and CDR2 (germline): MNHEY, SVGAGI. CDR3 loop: CASSALETQYF. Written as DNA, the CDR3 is TGTGCCAGCAGTGCCTTGGAGACCCAGTACTTC.

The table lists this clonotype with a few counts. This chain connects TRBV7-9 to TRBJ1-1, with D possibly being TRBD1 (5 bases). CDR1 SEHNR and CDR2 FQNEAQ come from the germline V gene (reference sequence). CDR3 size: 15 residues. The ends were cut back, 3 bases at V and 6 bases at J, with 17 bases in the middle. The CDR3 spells CASSFGGIQAAEAFF. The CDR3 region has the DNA TGTGCCAGCAGCTTTGGGGGAATCCAGGCCGCTGAAGCTTTCTTT.

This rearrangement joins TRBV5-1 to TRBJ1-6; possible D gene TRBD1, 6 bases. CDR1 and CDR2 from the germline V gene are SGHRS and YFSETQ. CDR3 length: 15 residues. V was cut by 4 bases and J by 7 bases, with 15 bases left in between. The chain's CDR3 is CASSPEGVRNSPLHF. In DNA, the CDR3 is TGCGCCAGCAGCCCGGAGGGGGTTAGGAATTCACCCCTCCACTTT.

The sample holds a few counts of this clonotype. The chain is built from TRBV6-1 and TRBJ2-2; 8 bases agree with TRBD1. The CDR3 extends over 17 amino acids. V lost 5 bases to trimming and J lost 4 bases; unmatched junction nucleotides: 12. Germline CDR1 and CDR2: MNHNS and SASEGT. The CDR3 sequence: CASSLHFGQGATGELFF. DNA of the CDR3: TGTGCCAGCAGTCTCCACTTCGGACAGGGCGCCACCGGGGAGCTGTTTTTT.

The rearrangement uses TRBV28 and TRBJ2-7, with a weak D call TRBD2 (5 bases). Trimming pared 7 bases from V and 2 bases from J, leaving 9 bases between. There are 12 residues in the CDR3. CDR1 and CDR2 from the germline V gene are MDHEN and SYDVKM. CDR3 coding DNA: TGTGCCAGCACAAGACTACCCTACGAGCAGTACTTC. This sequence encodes CASTRLPYEQYF.

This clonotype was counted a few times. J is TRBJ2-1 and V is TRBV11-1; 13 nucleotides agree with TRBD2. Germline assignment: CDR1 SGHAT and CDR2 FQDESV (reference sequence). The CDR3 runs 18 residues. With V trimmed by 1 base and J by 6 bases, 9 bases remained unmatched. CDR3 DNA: TGTGCCAGCAGCTTAGGGACTACTAGCGGGAGGGCAGGCAATGAGCAGTTCTTC. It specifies CASSLGTTSGRAGNEQFF.

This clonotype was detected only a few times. The CDR3 is CASWNYNEQFF. The CDR3 region has the DNA TGTGCCAGCTGGAACTACAATGAGCAGTTCTTC. The J gene is TRBJ2-1, the V gene TRBV7-9; D remains ambiguous. The CDR3 spans 11 residues. The germline CDR1 and CDR2 sequences are SEHNR and FQNEAQ (reference sequence). V lost 8 bases and J lost 3, with 5 bases in between.

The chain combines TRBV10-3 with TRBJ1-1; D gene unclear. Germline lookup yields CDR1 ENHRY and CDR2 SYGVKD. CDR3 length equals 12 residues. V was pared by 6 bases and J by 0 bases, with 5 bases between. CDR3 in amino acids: CAISTVNTEAFF. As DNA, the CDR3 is TGTGCCATCAGCACCGTGAACACTGAAGCTTTCTTT.

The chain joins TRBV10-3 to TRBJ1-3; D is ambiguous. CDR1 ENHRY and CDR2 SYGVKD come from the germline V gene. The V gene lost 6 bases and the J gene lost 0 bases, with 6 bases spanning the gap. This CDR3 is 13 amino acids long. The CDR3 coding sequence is TGTGCCATCAGACCGAGCTCTGGAAACACCATATATTTT. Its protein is CAIRPSSGNTIYF.

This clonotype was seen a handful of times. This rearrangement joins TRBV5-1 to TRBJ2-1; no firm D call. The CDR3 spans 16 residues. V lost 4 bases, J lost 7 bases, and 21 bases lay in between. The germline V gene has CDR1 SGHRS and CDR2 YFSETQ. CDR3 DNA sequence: TGCGCCAGCAGCCCCCCTATGGCCTCCGATGTTAATGAGCAGTTCTTC. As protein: CASSPPMASDVNEQFF.

Here the CDR3 DNA reads TGTGCCAGCAGCCAAGTCATCCGGACTCGGGAAGCTTTCTTT. Residues: CASSQVIRTREAFF. The chain recombines TRBV3-1 with TRBJ1-1; D is uncertain. Per the germline V gene, CDR1 is LGHDT and CDR2 is YNNKEL (reference sequence). The CDR3 sequence is 14 residues long. The ends were cut back, 1 base at V and 8 bases at J, with 14 bases in the middle.

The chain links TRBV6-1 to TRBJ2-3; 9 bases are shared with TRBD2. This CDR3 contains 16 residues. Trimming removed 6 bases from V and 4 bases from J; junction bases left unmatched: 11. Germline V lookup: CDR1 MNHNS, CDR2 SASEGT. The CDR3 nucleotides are TGTGCCAGCAGATCATTGGCTAGCGGGATACCAGATACGCAGTATTTT. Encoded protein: CASRSLASGIPDTQYF.

CDR3 protein: CASSLGFLNGANTGELFF. The CDR3 DNA reads TGTGCCAGCAGCTTGGGTTTTTTGAACGGGGCGAACACCGGGGAGCTGTTTTTT. V gene TRBV5-5 combines with J gene TRBJ2-2; D is possibly TRBD2 (5 bases). Germline CDR1 reads SGHKS; CDR2 reads YYEKEE (reference sequence). V lost 0 bases and J lost 0, with 15 bases in between. The CDR3 consists of 18 residues.

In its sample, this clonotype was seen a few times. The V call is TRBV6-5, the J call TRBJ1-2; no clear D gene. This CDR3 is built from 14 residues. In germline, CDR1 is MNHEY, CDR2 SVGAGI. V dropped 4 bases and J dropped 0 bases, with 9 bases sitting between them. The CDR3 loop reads CASSLTWSNYGYTF. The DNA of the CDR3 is TGTGCCAGCAGTTTAACCTGGTCTAACTATGGCTACACCTTC.

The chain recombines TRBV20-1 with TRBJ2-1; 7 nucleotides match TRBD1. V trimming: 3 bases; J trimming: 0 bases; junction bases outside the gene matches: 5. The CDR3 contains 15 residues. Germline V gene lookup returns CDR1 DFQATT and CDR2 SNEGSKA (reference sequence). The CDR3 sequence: CSASRGILSYNEQFF. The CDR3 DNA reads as TGCAGTGCTAGCAGGGGGATCCTCTCCTACAATGAGCAGTTCTTC.

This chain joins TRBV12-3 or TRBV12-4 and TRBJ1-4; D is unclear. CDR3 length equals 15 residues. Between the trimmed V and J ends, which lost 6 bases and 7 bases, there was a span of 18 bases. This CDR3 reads CASSPEPYRGEKLFF. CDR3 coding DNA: TGTGCCAGCAGCCCCGAGCCTTATCGGGGTGAAAAACTGTTTTTT.